This TCR beta chain was obtained from a study of CD8 T cells in cerebrospinal fluid in Alzheimer's disease. Across the study: Plate-based nested PCR sequencing and droplet-based sequencing measured CSF T cell clonal expansion. General study results and limits: The largest CSF clone was proportionally bigger in mild cognitive impairment or Alzheimer's disease than controls. EBV-specific clones were neither the most expanded nor enriched in Alzheimer's patients.

CSF cells underwent 10X single-cell V(D)J and 5' gene-expression profiling. Each CDR3 protein gets one entry in TCRdb, which reprocessed the 10x single-cell sequencing reads and gives no DNA. The ten top clones account for approximately 8.1%, within a sample of over a thousand distinct CDR3 sequences. By frequency, this clonotype registers medium-sized. What it recognizes is unknown. The CDR3 sequence is 15 residues long. The germline V gene has CDR1 SGHRS and CDR2 YFSETQ. What was sequenced was cerebrospinal fluid. The rearrangement joins TRBV5-1 to TRBJ1-6. The sequence was obtained from a human donor in good health. This chain's CDR3 is CASSLSSADNSPLHF.